This T cell receptor beta chain was retrieved from a study of T-cell memory formation after mild COVID-19. Study-level points and caveats: For contracting clones, CD4+ ones sat mainly in CM and EM, CD8+ in EMRA.

Comment on this clonotype: Its specificity is not known.

The CDR3 runs 13 residues. Germline lookup yields CDR1 SGHRS and CDR2 YFSETQ. Trimming pared 0 bases from V and 5 bases from J, leaving 6 bases between. The TCR alpha and TCR beta cDNA libraries, bearing sample barcodes and UMIs, were generated by 5'RACE using constant-segment primers. One entry per CDR3 protein, called by TCRdb with MiXCR from the 5' RACE reads. There are 450,000 to 650,000 distinct CDR3 sequences in the sample; around 21% occur only once, and approximately 12% lies in the top ten. This TCR came from an adult woman who had mild COVID-19 (a few samples of this study predate the infection). Cell type and time point are not known. The sample taken for sequencing was PBMCs or a T cell subset sorted from them (not recorded which). The chain carries TRBV5-1 and TRBJ1-5; D perhaps matches TRBD1 (5 bases). CDR3 in amino acids: CASSLAGHQPQHF. In DNA, the CDR3 is TGCGCCAGCAGCTTGGCGGGACATCAGCCCCAGCATTTT.